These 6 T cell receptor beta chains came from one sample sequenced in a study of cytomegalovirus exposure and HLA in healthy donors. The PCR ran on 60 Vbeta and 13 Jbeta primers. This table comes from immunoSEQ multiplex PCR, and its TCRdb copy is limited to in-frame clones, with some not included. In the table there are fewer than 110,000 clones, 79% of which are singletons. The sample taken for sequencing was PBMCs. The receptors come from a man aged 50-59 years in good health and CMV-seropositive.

Here the CDR3 reads CASSLYQETQYF. The CDR3 region has the DNA TGTGCCAGCAGTCTGTACCAAGAGACCCAGTACTTC. The rearrangement links TRBV27 to TRBJ2-5; D gene uncertain. Germline CDR1 and CDR2: MNHEY and SMNVEV (reference sequence). This CDR3 spans 12 amino acids. V shed 5 bases and J shed 0 bases, with 4 bases lying between them.

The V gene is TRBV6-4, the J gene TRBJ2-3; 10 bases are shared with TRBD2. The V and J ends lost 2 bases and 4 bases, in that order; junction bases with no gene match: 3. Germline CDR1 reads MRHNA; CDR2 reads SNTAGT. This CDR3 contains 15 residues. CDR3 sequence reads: CASSDIAGGSDTQYF. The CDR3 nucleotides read TGTGCCAGCAGTGACATAGCGGGAGGTTCAGATACGCAGTATTTT.

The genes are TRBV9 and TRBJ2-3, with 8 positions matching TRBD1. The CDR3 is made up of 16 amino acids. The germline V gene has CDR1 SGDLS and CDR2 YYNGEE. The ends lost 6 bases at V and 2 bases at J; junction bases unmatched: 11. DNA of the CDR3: TGTGCCAGCACCGCCTCCGGACAGGGAGTCACAGATACGCAGTATTTT. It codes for CASTASGQGVTDTQYF.

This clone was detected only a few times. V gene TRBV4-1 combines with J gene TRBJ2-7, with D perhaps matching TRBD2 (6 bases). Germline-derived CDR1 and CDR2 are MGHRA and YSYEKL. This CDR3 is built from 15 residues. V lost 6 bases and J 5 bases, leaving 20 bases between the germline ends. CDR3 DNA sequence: TGCGCCAGCAGTCCACCGGGACTTTTTTACCACGAGCAGTACTTC. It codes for CASSPPGLFYHEQYF.

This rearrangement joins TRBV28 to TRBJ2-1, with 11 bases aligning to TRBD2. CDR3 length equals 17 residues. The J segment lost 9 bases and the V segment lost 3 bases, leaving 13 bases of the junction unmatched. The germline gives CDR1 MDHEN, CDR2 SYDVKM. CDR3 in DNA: TGTGCCAGCAGTTTTTATATAGCGGGAGGGCCTATGGGTGAGCAGTTCTTC. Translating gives CASSFYIAGGPMGEQFF.

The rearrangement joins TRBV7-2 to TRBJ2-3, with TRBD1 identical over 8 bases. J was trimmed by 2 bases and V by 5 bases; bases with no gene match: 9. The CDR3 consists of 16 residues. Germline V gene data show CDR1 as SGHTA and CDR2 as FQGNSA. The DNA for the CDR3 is TGTGCCAGCAGCCCCTGGACAGGGCCCCCCACAGATACGCAGTATTTT. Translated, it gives CASSPWTGPPTDTQYF.